This is a list of T cell receptor beta chains from one sample in a study of T cells after posttransplantation cyclophosphamide. Data came from immunoSEQ multiplex PCR; TCRdb stores just in-frame clones and leaves some out. The sample shows tens of thousands of clones, just over 85% of them seen only once. Sequencing was done on a sample of PBMCs. The receptors were gathered from a man aged 25-45 years with a blood cancer, CMV-positive, and with a related stem cell donor. The conserved cysteine and the conserved F or W are not part of the CDR3 here. Each record gives: J gene, V gene, CDR3 protein.

J gene: TRBJ1-4; V gene: TRBV7-9; CDR3 protein: ASTRRTGFREKLF
J gene: TRBJ2-4; V gene: TRBV4-1; CDR3 protein: ASSPGLDVIAKNIQY
J gene: TRBJ2-7; V gene: TRBV28; CDR3 protein: ASSPGDRAYYEQY
J gene: TRBJ1-1; V gene: TRBV20-1; CDR3 protein: SAWGGTEAF
J gene: TRBJ2-7; V gene: TRBV28; CDR3 protein: ASSQQGSSEQY
J gene: TRBJ1-5; V gene: TRBV4-2; CDR3 protein: ASSQDTGGYQPQH
J gene: TRBJ2-7; V gene: TRBV1; CDR3 protein: TSSQGPNSGSYEQY
J gene: TRBJ2-1; V gene: TRBV9; CDR3 protein: ASSPGEASIAGEQF
J gene: TRBJ1-1; V gene: TRBV30; CDR3 protein: AWSVGGPEAF
J gene: TRBJ2-5; V gene: TRBV10-1; CDR3 protein: ASSDFVTGSETQY
J gene: TRBJ2-1; V gene: TRBV6-1; CDR3 protein: ASTASGRIEQF
J gene: TRBJ2-7; V gene: TRBV11-1; CDR3 protein: ASSLDRGTYEQY
J gene: TRBJ2-3; V gene: TRBV5-4; CDR3 protein: AYRTPDTDTQY
J gene: TRBJ2-2; V gene: TRBV30; CDR3 protein: AWVDRVNTGELF
J gene: TRBJ1-5; V gene: TRBV28; CDR3 protein: ASSLYEPQH
J gene: TRBJ2-1; V gene: TRBV5-1; CDR3 protein: ASTYRENEQF
J gene: TRBJ1-5; V gene: TRBV6-5; CDR3 protein: ASSPQVNQPQH
J gene: TRBJ1-2; V gene: TRBV7-9; CDR3 protein: ASSSLGQGEGYT
J gene: TRBJ2-3; V gene: TRBV30; CDR3 protein: AWTLGQGGIDTQY
J gene: TRBJ2-3; V gene: TRBV27; CDR3 protein: ASSVSGRVDTQY
J gene: TRBJ1-3; V gene: TRBV21-1; CDR3 protein: ASRASGQGAGNTIY
J gene: TRBJ1-1; V gene: TRBV6-6; CDR3 protein: ASRTGKGGNTEAF
J gene: TRBJ2-5; V gene: TRBV6-5; CDR3 protein: ASSNRQGSTQY
J gene: TRBJ2-5; V gene: TRBV28; CDR3 protein: ASSPRRGRSGETQY
J gene: TRBJ2-5; V gene: TRBV15; CDR3 protein: ATSRDWGVEETQY
J gene: TRBJ1-3; V gene: TRBV19; CDR3 protein: ASSLQGNTIY
J gene: TRBJ1-1; V gene: TRBV5-1; CDR3 protein: ASSPKVGAETEAF
J gene: TRBJ1-2; V gene: TRBV7-2; CDR3 protein: ASSPSVGYT
J gene: TRBJ2-1; V gene: TRBV19; CDR3 protein: ASMGASGRVNSYNEQF
J gene: TRBJ2-1; V gene: TRBV27; CDR3 protein: ASSSGYHNEQF
J gene: TRBJ2-7; V gene: TRBV19; CDR3 protein: ASTLQYPRGTAYEQY
J gene: TRBJ2-3; V gene: TRBV7-9; CDR3 protein: ASSLAEHSADTQY
J gene: TRBJ2-4; V gene: TRBV7-6; CDR3 protein: ASSLAHREHIQY
J gene: TRBJ1-2; V gene: TRBV28; CDR3 protein: ASSLTLRGYGYT
J gene: TRBJ2-6; V gene: TRBV28; CDR3 protein: ASSSLGHSGANVLT
J gene: TRBJ1-1; V gene: TRBV5-5; CDR3 protein: ASSLGTGVEAF
J gene: TRBJ1-2; V gene: TRBV5-4; CDR3 protein: ASSWAGQGSYT
J gene: TRBJ2-7; V gene: TRBV2; CDR3 protein: ASIGRDSYEQY
J gene: TRBJ2-1; V gene: TRBV2; CDR3 protein: ANNQGEDNEQF
J gene: TRBJ1-2; V gene: TRBV7-9; CDR3 protein: ASSLGLSGANYGYT
J gene: TRBJ1-2; V gene: TRBV19; CDR3 protein: ATLGIFGYGYT
J gene: TRBJ2-1; V gene: TRBV5-1; CDR3 protein: ASSSVPSEFNEQF